This TCR beta chain was retrieved from a study of PD-L1 blockade in urothelial cancer. Across the whole study: T cells numbered a median of about 140,000 in the blood samples.

Germline assignment: CDR1 SGHTA and CDR2 FQGNSA. The CDR3 totals 15 residues. Germline trimming cut 0 bases from V and 2 bases from J; bases unmatched to any gene: 4. Here immunoSEQ multiplex PCR was the method, and the copy in TCRdb shows in-frame clones only, minus some. The sample holds some 63,000 clones, roughly 76% seen once. Time point indicated: pretreatment peripheral blood. Sequenced here: PBMCs, sampled around atezolizumab (anti-PD-L1) treatment. V is TRBV7-2 and J is TRBJ2-7; 7 positions match TRBD1. The TCR originated in a man between 65 and 80 years old with urothelial cancer. Here the CDR3 reads CASSLASGTAYEQYF. The CDR3 nucleotides read TGTGCCAGCAGCTTAGCGTCAGGGACAGCCTACGAGCAGTACTTC.